These 27 T cell receptor beta chains originate from one sample sequenced in a study of cytomegalovirus exposure and HLA in healthy donors. Primers included in the PCR were 60 Vbeta and 13 Jbeta primers. Only in-frame clones appear in the TCRdb table, and some are missing; sequencing was by immunoSEQ multiplex PCR. This table holds 150,000 to 200,000 clones, over 70% found once. Sequencing input: PBMCs. All receptors come from a female donor in good health and CMV-seronegative.

CDR3 region: CASSGDRVYGYTF. The DNA for the CDR3 is TGTGCCAGCAGTGGGGACAGGGTCTATGGCTACACCTTC. The V call is TRBV28, the J call TRBJ1-2; the match to TRBD1 covers 9 bases. V shed 5 bases and J 4 bases; nucleotides not matched to a gene: 2. The CDR3 is made up of 13 amino acids. Germline V lookup: CDR1 MDHEN, CDR2 SYDVKM.

In this sample, this clone turned up a few times. The chain is built from TRBV5-1 and TRBJ2-5; TRBD2 matches 12 bases. This CDR3 contains 17 residues. With V trimmed by 5 bases and J by 4 bases, 12 bases remained unmatched. The germline gives CDR1 SGHRS, CDR2 YFSETQ. Written as DNA, the CDR3 is TGCGCCAGCAGTTTTTCCGGGACTAGCGGGTCGGGAGAGACCCAGTACTTC. This sequence encodes CASSFSGTSGSGETQYF. Full variable domain (outside the CDR3, taken from reference TRBV5-1 and TRBJ2-5): KAGVTQTPRYLIKTRGQQVTLSCSPISGHRSVSWYQQTPGQGLQFLFEYFSETQRNKGNFPGRFSGRQFSNSRSEMNVSTLELGDSALYLCASSFSGTSGSGETQYFGPGTRLLVL.

The V gene is TRBV6-5, the J gene TRBJ2-3; D remains unclear. The germline CDR1 and CDR2 sequences are MNHEY and SVGAGI. V was shortened by 5 bases and J by 6 bases, with 15 bases between the two germline ends. The CDR3 runs 14 residues. This CDR3 is CASSPGGRLDTQYF. The CDR3 DNA sequence: TGTGCCAGCAGTCCTGGTGGCCGCTTGGATACGCAGTATTTT.

The chain couples TRBV30 to TRBJ1-5; 9 positions agree with TRBD1. Germline CDR1 is GTSNPN and CDR2 is SVGIG (reference sequence). This CDR3 has 14 amino acids. With V trimmed by 0 bases and J by 6 bases, 3 bases remained unmatched. The CDR3 sequence: CAWSVETGGQPQHF. CDR3 sequence (DNA): TGTGCCTGGAGTGTCGAGACAGGGGGTCAGCCCCAGCATTTT.

The rearrangement joins TRBV4-1 to TRBJ2-2; D is possibly TRBD2 (6 bases). Per germline, CDR1 MGHRA and CDR2 YSYEKL. Trimming left V 0 bases short and J 1 base short, with 9 bases between. The CDR3 sequence is 16 residues long. The CDR3 spells CASSQEHGGNTGELFF. Written as DNA, the CDR3 is TGCGCCAGCAGCCAAGAACACGGGGGGAACACCGGGGAGCTGTTTTTT.

This sequence joins TRBV29-1 and TRBJ1-3; 10 positions agree with TRBD1. There are 14 residues in the CDR3. From germline, CDR1 is SQVTM and CDR2 ANQGSEA. The ends lost 6 bases at V and 7 bases at J; junction bases unmatched: 9. The CDR3 region has the DNA TGCAGCGTCCGAACGACAGGGGGCTCGAACACCATATATTTT. This sequence encodes CSVRTTGGSNTIYF.

The J gene is TRBJ1-2, the V gene TRBV4-3; TRBD1 aligns across 7 bases. The length of the CDR3 is 16 residues. After removal of 0 bases from V and 4 bases from J, the junction contained 8 bases not matched to a gene. Germline V gene sequence: CDR1 LGHNA, CDR2 YSLEER. DNA for the CDR3: TGCGCCAGCAGCCAAGATGTAGGGGGCTTTAGCTATGGCTACACCTTC. Its translation: CASSQDVGGFSYGYTF.

The V call is TRBV25-1, the J call TRBJ2-2; D possibly corresponds to TRBD1 (7 bases). This CDR3 has 14 amino acids. Germline CDR1 and CDR2: MGHDK and SYGVNS. V shed 10 bases and J shed 3 bases, with 15 bases lying between them. Written as DNA, the CDR3 is TGTGCCACCCAGGGGGGCGCGGACACCGGGGAGCTGTTTTTT. It codes for CATQGGADTGELFF.

The V call is TRBV5-8, the J call TRBJ2-1, with 7 bases lining up with TRBD2. V was clipped by 2 bases and J by 4 bases; unmatched bases: 9. CDR1 and CDR2 from the germline V gene are SGHTS and YDEGEE. The CDR3 length is 16 residues. CDR3 bases: TGTGCCAGCAGCTTAATGGAGCGGGGATGGTACAATGAGCAGTTCTTC. Translation gives CASSLMERGWYNEQFF.

The V call is TRBV5-1, the J call TRBJ2-3; perhaps TRBD2 as D (5 bases). The CDR3 spans 13 residues. V lost 1 base, J lost 7 bases, and 10 bases lay in between. In germline, CDR1 is SGHRS, CDR2 YFSETQ. The CDR3 loop is CASSLNEGYTQYF. The CDR3 DNA is TGCGCCAGCAGCTTGAATGAGGGATATACGCAGTATTTT.

The CDR3 spells CASSRDLNYNEQFF. DNA of the CDR3: TGTGCCAGCAGCCGCGACTTAAACTACAATGAGCAGTTCTTC. J is TRBJ2-1 and V is TRBV7-3, with D uncertain. CDR3 length: 14 amino acids. V lost 5 bases and J lost 3, with 11 bases in between. Germline CDR1 SGHTA, CDR2 FQGTGA.

The chain recombines TRBV18 with TRBJ2-7; 10 bases fit TRBD2. CDR1 is KGHSH, CDR2 LQKENI, per germline. V lost 1 base and J lost 5; bases outside the gene matches: 5. The CDR3 extends over 15 amino acids. CDR3 sequence (DNA): TGTGCCAGCTCACCACGCGGCCTAGCGGGGGACGAGCAGTACTTC. This encodes CASSPRGLAGDEQYF.

This clone was observed once. The chain combines TRBV6-1 with TRBJ2-5; the match to TRBD1 covers 10 bases. The end of the DNA fits TRBJ2-7 better, so the J call may be wrong. Germline loops: CDR1 MNHNS, CDR2 SASEGT. The CDR3 loop spans 14 amino acids. The CDR3 region has the DNA TGTGCCAGCATTTATGACAGGGGGCGCGGCGAGCAGTACTTC. Protein: CASIYDRGRGEQYF.

The chain combines TRBV10-3 with TRBJ2-1; 9 nucleotides align to TRBD2. The CDR3 is 17 amino acids. Trimming took 0 bases from V and 5 from J; bases not matched to a gene: 8. Germline V gene sequence: CDR1 ENHRY, CDR2 SYGVKD. Written as DNA, the CDR3 is TGTGCCATCAGTGAGTCGACTGCTAGCGGGGATCACAATGAGCAGTTCTTC. It translates to CAISESTASGDHNEQFF.

The chain joins TRBV6-5 to TRBJ2-7; 11 bases map to TRBD2. V lost 4 bases and J lost 2; bases outside the gene matches: 4. The germline V gene has CDR1 MNHEY and CDR2 SVGAGI. The CDR3 loop spans 15 amino acids. The CDR3 loop reads CASSSGLAEPYEQYF. CDR3 nucleotides: TGTGCCAGCAGTTCGGGACTAGCGGAGCCCTACGAGCAGTACTTC.

The J gene is TRBJ2-3, the V gene TRBV19; D gene unclear. The CDR3 is made up of 13 amino acids. CDR1 is LNHDA, CDR2 SQIVND, per germline (reference sequence). Between the trimmed V and J ends, which lost 3 bases and 8 bases, there was a span of 12 bases. The CDR3 protein is CASSIDGAGTQYF. The CDR3 nucleotides are TGTGCCAGTAGTATCGACGGCGCAGGTACGCAGTATTTT. Together with reference TRBV19 and TRBJ2-3, the CDR3 gives the full variable domain: DGGITQSPKYLFRKEGQNVTLSCEQNLNHDAMYWYRQDPGQGLRLIYYSQIVNDFQKGDIAEGYSVSREKKESFPLTVTSAQKNPTAFYLCASSIDGAGTQYFGPGTRLTVL.

The rearrangement links TRBV15 to TRBJ2-2; D is possibly TRBD1 (5 bases). The CDR3 runs 11 residues. V lost 11 bases, J lost 5 bases, and 9 bases lay in between. CDR1 is LNHNV, CDR2 YYDKDF, per germline (reference sequence). The CDR3 region is CAAQGTGELFF. CDR3 sequence (DNA): TGTGCCGCCCAGGGAACCGGGGAGCTGTTTTTT.

The chain's CDR3 is CASTRMGEVPGELFF. For the CDR3, the DNA is TGTGCCAGCACCAGAATGGGGGAGGTTCCCGGGGAGCTGTTTTTT. This rearrangement joins TRBV2 to TRBJ2-2, with D perhaps matching TRBD2 (6 bases). V dropped 7 bases and J dropped 6 bases, with 18 bases sitting between them. The germline V gene encodes CDR1 SNHLY and CDR2 FYNNEI. The CDR3 has 15 residues.

The chain links TRBV9 to TRBJ2-5; D is perhaps TRBD1 (6 bases). V was clipped by 3 bases and J by 5 bases, with 17 bases between them. The length of the CDR3 is 15 residues. Germline CDR1 is SGDLS and CDR2 is YYNGEE. The CDR3 reads CASSARGSVFETQYF. CDR3 in DNA: TGTGCCAGCAGCGCCAGGGGCTCGGTTTTCGAGACCCAGTACTTC.

About this clone itself: Additional DNA sequences in this sample encode the identical CDR3. The gene calls are TRBV28 and TRBJ2-7, with D perhaps matching TRBD1 (7 bases). The CDR3 has 15 amino acids. Trimming stripped 4 bases from V and 0 bases from J, with 13 bases between. The germline V gene encodes CDR1 MDHEN and CDR2 SYDVKM. CDR3 protein: CASSSPGGNSYEQYF. CDR3 DNA sequence: TGTGCCAGCAGTTCCCCAGGGGGGAACTCCTACGAGCAGTACTTC. Drawing the rest from reference TRBV28 and TRBJ2-7, the complete variable domain is DVKVTQSSRYLVKRTGEKVFLECVQDMDHENMFWYRQDPGLGLRLIYFSYDVKMKEKGDIPEGYSVSREKKERFSLILESASTNQTSMYLCASSSPGGNSYEQYFGPGTRLTVT.

This chain connects TRBV4-2 to TRBJ2-4, with 11 bases lining up with TRBD2. The germline V gene encodes CDR1 LGHNA and CDR2 YNFKEQ. With V trimmed by 4 bases and J by 5 bases, 7 bases remained unmatched. The CDR3 contains 16 residues. The CDR3 bases are TGTGCCAGCAGCCCATTACTAGCGGGAGACCAAAACATTCAGTACTTC. The encoded protein is CASSPLLAGDQNIQYF.

The chain carries TRBV28 and TRBJ1-2; no definite D call. CDR1 is MDHEN, CDR2 SYDVKM, per germline. The length of the CDR3 is 12 residues. V dropped 7 bases and J dropped 0 bases, with 6 bases sitting between them. In nucleotides, the CDR3 is TGTGCCAGCATTGGGCCTAACTATGGCTACACCTTC. Translating gives CASIGPNYGYTF.

In this sample, this clone turned up once. The rearrangement uses TRBV11-2 and TRBJ2-5; D remains unclear. Germline V CDR1 and CDR2: SGHAT, FQNNGV. The V end lost 4 bases, the J end lost 4 bases, and 13 bases lay between the germline ends. This CDR3 has 14 amino acids. The CDR3 loop is CASSSLGVVETQYF. DNA of the CDR3: TGTGCCAGCAGCTCCCTAGGCGTGGTAGAGACCCAGTACTTC.

V usage is TRBV4-3 and J usage is TRBJ1-1; possibly TRBD1 for D (6 bases). Germline loops: CDR1 LGHNA, CDR2 YSLEER. V was trimmed by 4 bases and J by 1 base, leaving 13 bases between them. The CDR3 length is 15 residues. This CDR3 is CASSPFLGANTEAFF. Here the CDR3 DNA reads TGCGCCAGCAGCCCCTTCCTGGGGGCGAACACTGAAGCTTTCTTT.

This clone was found once. The chain combines TRBV29-1 with TRBJ1-1; TRBD1 matches 8 bases. Germline CDR1 SQVTM, CDR2 ANQGSEA. The CDR3 totals 10 residues. Losses at the gene ends were 8 bases for V and 13 bases for J; bases not matched to a gene: 9. CDR3 nucleotides: TGCAGCTACGACAGGGGAGGATTTTTCTTT. This codes for CSYDRGGFFF.

The chain links TRBV7-9 to TRBJ1-1; no clear D gene. CDR3 length: 14 residues. V was pared by 5 bases and J by 2 bases, with 12 bases between. Germline-derived CDR1 and CDR2 are SEHNR and FQNEAQ (reference sequence). Here the CDR3 reads CASSPPTPNTEAFF. CDR3 nucleotide sequence: TGTGCCAGCAGCCCCCCGACACCTAACACTGAAGCTTTCTTT.

The chain links TRBV18 to TRBJ1-2, with D maybe TRBD1 (5 bases). The CDR3 is 15 amino acids. From germline, CDR1 is KGHSH and CDR2 LQKENI. V gave up 3 bases and J gave up 0 bases, with 11 bases separating them. The CDR3 spells CASSPSATANYGYTF. In DNA form, the CDR3 reads TGTGCCAGCTCACCCTCCGCGACAGCTAACTATGGCTACACCTTC.